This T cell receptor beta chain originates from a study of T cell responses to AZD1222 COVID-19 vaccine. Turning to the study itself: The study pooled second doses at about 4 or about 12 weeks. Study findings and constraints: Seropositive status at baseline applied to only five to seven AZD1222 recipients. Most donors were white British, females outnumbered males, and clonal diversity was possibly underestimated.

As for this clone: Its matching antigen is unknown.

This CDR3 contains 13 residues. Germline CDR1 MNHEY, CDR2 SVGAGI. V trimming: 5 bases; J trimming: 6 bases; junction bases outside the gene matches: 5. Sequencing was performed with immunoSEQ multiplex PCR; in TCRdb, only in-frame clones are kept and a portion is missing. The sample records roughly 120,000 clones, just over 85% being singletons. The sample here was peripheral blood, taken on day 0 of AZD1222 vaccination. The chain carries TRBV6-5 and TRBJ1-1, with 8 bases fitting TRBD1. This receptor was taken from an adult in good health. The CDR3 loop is CASSPNRGAEAFF. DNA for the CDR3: TGTGCCAGCAGTCCGAACAGGGGGGCTGAAGCTTTCTTT.